The 25 T cell receptor beta chains reported below all come from one sample, sequenced in a study of CD8+CD57+ T cells in acquired aplastic anemia. Patients selected for sequencing had displayed CD8+CD57+ cell expansion by flow cytometry. The template for TCR beta VDJ and CDR3 sequence profiling was genomic DNA. TCRdb re-called the reads with MiXCR, one entry per CDR3 protein. Of 200,000 to 300,000 distinct CDR3 sequences listed, 70% to 85% were seen once; the top ten hold about 41%. Sequences were obtained from sorted CD4+, CD8+, or CD8+CD57+ T cells (not recorded which) from PBMCs. Receptors were obtained from a human donor with aplastic anemia.

This clonotype was seen a handful of times. A junction end diverges from the germline sequence, so it may reflect a read error. V is TRBV7-9 and J is TRBJ1-6, with TRBD1 as a possible D gene (5 bases). The CDR3 is made up of 14 amino acids. Germline V gives CDR1 SEHNR, CDR2 FQNEAQ (reference sequence). The CDR3: CASSSERSGGSDEF. The DNA for the CDR3 is TGTGCCAGCAGCTCAGAAAGAAGCGGGGGGAGCGATGAGTTT.

Details on this clonotype: The junction departs from germline at one end; a sequencing error may be responsible. This chain uses TRBV24-1 with TRBJ2-3, with 14 bases matching TRBD2. Germline values: CDR1 KGHDR, CDR2 SFDVKD. The CDR3 is 14 amino acids. The CDR3 DNA sequence: TGTGCCACCGGGACTAGCGGGGGTAGGGATGAGCAGTATTTC. It specifies CATGTSGGRDEQYF.

In regard to this clonotype: No conserved phenylalanine or tryptophan ends this CDR3, so it is likely a read error. No DNA is shown, since the ends of the CDR3 on it are uncertain; the CDR3 is the one TCRdb lists. J is TRBJ2-5 and V is TRBV7-6; the table's D call of TRBD1 was not tested on the DNA. With termini counted, the CDR3 has 12 amino acids. Germline V CDR1 and CDR2: SGHVS, FNYEAQ. The CDR3 protein is CAILWGAETEYY.

With regard to this clonotype: The conserved closing phenylalanine or tryptophan is absent in this CDR3, likely reflecting a read error. No DNA is shown, since the ends of the CDR3 on it are uncertain; the CDR3 is the one TCRdb lists. This chain joins TRBV2 and TRBJ1-2. The germline CDR1 and CDR2 sequences are SNHLY and FYNNEI. The CDR3 is 13 residues long, counting both termini. The CDR3 loop is CASSHGLAGGHTI.

The rearrangement links TRBV11-2 to TRBJ2-3, with 12 bases matching TRBD2. The germline CDR1 and CDR2 sequences are SGHAT and FQNNGV. V lost 5 bases to trimming and J lost 0 bases; unmatched junction nucleotides: 6. The CDR3 consists of 17 residues. CDR3 coding DNA: TGTGCCAGCAGCACTAGCGGGGGGACCAGAAGCACAGATACGCAGTATTTT. As protein: CASSTSGGTRSTDTQYF.

Comments on this clonotype: This sequence may be a read error, since a much larger clone differs from it by one base. J is TRBJ1-2 and V is TRBV5-6; no clear D gene. Trimming took off 0 bases at V and 7 bases at J, with 10 bases between the two ends. This CDR3 contains 13 residues. The germline CDR1 and CDR2 sequences are SGHDT and YYEEEE. CDR3 in amino acids: CASSLGMAGGYTF. The CDR3 DNA sequence: TGTGCCAGCAGCTTGGGGATGGCAGGTGGCTACACCTTC. Combining the CDR3 with reference TRBV5-6 and TRBJ1-2 gives the whole variable domain DAGVTQSPTHLIKTRGQQVTLRCSPKSGHDTVSWYQQALGQGPQFIFQYYEEEERQRGNFPDRFSGHQFPNYSSELNVNALLLGDSALYLCASSLGMAGGYTFGSGTRLTVV.

V usage is TRBV20-1 and J usage is TRBJ1-3; unclear D gene. Germline lookup yields CDR1 DFQATT and CDR2 SNEGSKA (reference sequence). Trimming pared 3 bases from V and 4 bases from J, leaving 7 bases between. This CDR3 has 12 amino acids. Here the CDR3 reads CSARVQGNTIYF. The CDR3 DNA is TGCAGTGCTAGGGTACAGGGAAACACCATATATTTT.

The sample holds a few counts of this clonotype. The chain is built from TRBV6-4 and TRBJ2-7, with D possibly being TRBD1 (8 bases). This CDR3 comprises 16 residues. The V end lost 6 bases, the J end lost 6 bases, and 24 bases lay between the germline ends. Germline V gene data show CDR1 as MRHNA and CDR2 as SNTAGT. CDR3 bases: TGTGCCAGCAGGGAAGCGGGACAGGCGAACCTGGCCGAGCAGTACGTC. Translated, it gives CASREAGQANLAEQYV.

With respect to this clonotype: Likely a read error: the CDR3 ends without its conserved phenylalanine or tryptophan. Because the CDR3's place on the DNA is in doubt, the DNA is left out and the CDR3 is given as listed by TCRdb. This chain links TRBV7-8 with TRBJ2-1; TRBD1, the D gene given by the table, was not confirmed from the DNA. CDR1 SGHVS and CDR2 FQNEAQ come from the germline V gene. Inclusive of both ends, the CDR3 amounts to 13 amino acids. The CDR3 sequence: CASSDGGSHEQLY.

The chain joins TRBV7-8 to TRBJ2-3, with D possibly called TRBD1 or TRBD2 (5 bases each). This CDR3 comprises 15 residues. Trimming left V 0 bases short and J 11 bases short, with 18 bases between. The V gene's germline CDR1 is SGHVS and CDR2 FQNEAQ. Here the CDR3 reads CASSLAGRPATQQYF. CDR3 coding DNA: TGTGCCAGCAGCTTAGCGGGACGTCCCGCAACTCAGCAGTATTTT.

CDR3 in amino acids: CATSRGRQGQNNEQFF. The CDR3 coding sequence is TGTGCCACCAGCAGGGGTAGACAGGGGCAGAACAATGAGCAGTTCTTC. The V and J genes are TRBV15 and TRBJ2-1, with 8 bases fitting TRBD1. This CDR3 has 16 amino acids. V was pared by 3 bases and J by 5 bases, with 9 bases of the junction left unmatched. In germline, CDR1 is LNHNV, CDR2 YYDKDF (reference sequence).

The V and J genes are TRBV20-1 and TRBJ1-5; TRBD1 matches 8 bases. Trimming cost V 2 bases and J 3 bases; bases outside gene matches: 3. The V gene's germline CDR1 is DFQATT and CDR2 SNEGSKA (reference sequence). The CDR3 runs to 14 residues. CDR3 sequence (DNA): TGCAGTGCTAGACAGGGGGCCCACAATCAGCCCCAGCATTTT. Protein product: CSARQGAHNQPQHF.

V gene TRBV7-2 combines with J gene TRBJ2-1, with 8 nucleotides matching TRBD2. This CDR3 is built from 16 residues. Losses at the gene ends were 3 bases for V and 12 bases for J; bases not matched to a gene: 16. The germline gives CDR1 SGHTA, CDR2 FQGNSA. The CDR3 sequence is CASSFQRGGGCVGQFF. The CDR3 nucleotides are TGTGCCAGCAGCTTTCAGAGGGGCGGGGGGTGCGTCGGGCAGTTCTTC.

The J gene is TRBJ2-5, the V gene TRBV12-3 or TRBV12-4, with D hard to call. V lost 4 bases, J lost 3 bases, and 6 bases lay in between. The CDR3 covers 12 residues. Here the CDR3 DNA reads TGTGCCAGCAGTTCCAGGAAAGAGACCCAGTACTTC. This translates into CASSSRKETQYF.

The sample holds a few counts of this clonotype. The rearrangement uses TRBV7-8 and TRBJ2-2; tentative D call: TRBD1 (5 bases). With 4 bases removed from V and 5 bases from J, the gap between germline ends came to 17 bases. CDR1 is SGHVS and CDR2 is FQNEAQ in the germline V gene. The CDR3 spans 16 residues. For the CDR3, the DNA is TGTGCCAGCAGCTCCCGGTGGGGCACCAGAACCGGGGAGCTGTTTTTT. Translated: CASSSRWGTRTGELFF.

The chain joins TRBV25-1 to TRBJ2-3; tentative D call: TRBD1 (5 bases). V lost 6 bases, J lost 4 bases, and 11 bases lay in between. Germline assignment: CDR1 MGHDK and CDR2 SYGVNS. The CDR3 runs 13 residues. The CDR3 DNA follows: TGTGCCAGCAGCCCCTGGGGCGCAGATACGCAGTATTTT. Translated: CASSPWGADTQYF.

This clonotype has just a few counts. The CDR3 DNA sequence: TGTGCCAGCCGCTCCGGGACAGTCTCCTACGAGCAGTACTTC. Its translation is CASRSGTVSYEQYF. The chain couples TRBV19 to TRBJ2-7; 7 nucleotides match TRBD1. The trim removed 9 bases at V and 0 bases at J, leaving 8 bases unmatched. This CDR3 region has 14 residues. The germline V gene encodes CDR1 LNHDA and CDR2 SQIVND (reference sequence).

As concerns this clonotype: The junction and the germline gene differ at one end; a read error may be behind it. The chain recombines TRBV7-9 with TRBJ2-3; D possibly corresponds to TRBD1 (5 bases). The germline CDR1 and CDR2 sequences are SEHNR and FQNEAQ (reference sequence). This CDR3 spans 14 amino acids. The CDR3 loop is CASSSSESGPSPYF. The CDR3 nucleotides read TGTGCCAGCAGCTCTTCGGAATCAGGGCCGAGCCCGTACTTT.

The V gene is TRBV7-3, the J gene TRBJ2-6; 7 positions match TRBD1. The ends lost 6 bases at V and 16 bases at J; junction bases unmatched: 21. Germline-derived CDR1 and CDR2 are SGHTA and FQGTGA. The CDR3 has 16 amino acids. As DNA, the CDR3 is TGTGCCAGCAGAAGACAGGGTAACGCCGTTGCCCACTTACTGACTTTC. This codes for CASRRQGNAVAHLLTF.

This clonotype was picked up many times. V and J are TRBV2 and TRBJ2-5; possibly TRBD1 for D (6 bases). This CDR3 comprises 12 residues. CDR1 and CDR2 from the germline V gene are SNHLY and FYNNEI. The V end lost 10 bases, the J end lost 0 bases, and 9 bases lay between the germline ends. The CDR3 bases are TGTGCCACAGACAGGAACCAAGAGACCCAGTACTTC. Encoded protein: CATDRNQETQYF.

The chain recombines TRBV9 with TRBJ1-1; D remains unclear. V lost 4 bases to trimming and J lost 12 bases, with 25 bases between them. The CDR3 loop spans 15 amino acids. CDR1 and CDR2 (germline): SGDLS, YYNGEE. The CDR3 loop reads CASSHPYSHTPGTFF. In DNA, the CDR3 is TGTGCCAGCAGCCATCCCTATAGCCACACTCCGGGAACTTTCTTT.

This clonotype was counted a few times. The J gene is TRBJ2-7, the V gene TRBV15; 7 bases match TRBD1. The CDR3 covers 13 residues. CDR1 and CDR2 (germline): LNHNV, YYDKDF (reference sequence). The V gene end was trimmed by 3 bases and the J gene end by 12 bases; junction bases not matched to a gene: 11. The CDR3 loop is CATSRARQGELYV. CDR3 sequence (DNA): TGTGCCACCAGCAGGGCAAGACAGGGCGAACTGTACGTC.

The chain combines TRBV9 with TRBJ2-4, with no clear D. V was trimmed by 7 bases and J by 16 bases, leaving 21 bases between them. CDR1 SGDLS and CDR2 YYNGEE come from the germline V gene. The CDR3 has 12 amino acids. The CDR3 sequence is CASGGASTSHYF. CDR3 nucleotides: TGTGCCAGCGGCGGCGCCAGCACCTCTCATTACTTC. Full variable domain (rest looked up from reference TRBV9 and TRBJ2-4): DSGVTQTPKHLITATGQRVTLRCSPRSGDLSVYWYQQSLDQGLQFLIQYYNGEERAKGNILERFSAQQFPDLHSELNLSSLELGDSALYFCASGGASTSHYFGAGTRLSVL.

Concerning this clonotype itself: The junction and the germline gene differ at one end; a read error may be behind it. V and J are TRBV7-2 and TRBJ1-1; 9 bases are a match to TRBD1. Germline lookup yields CDR1 SGHTA and CDR2 FQGNSA. This CDR3 comprises 14 residues. The CDR3 loop reads CASSLDRGNTTTCF. The CDR3, as DNA: TGCGCCAGCAGCTTGGACAGGGGCAACACTACGACTTGCTTT.

This clonotype was detected a few times. The chain combines TRBV7-3 with TRBJ2-1; 9 bases align to TRBD2. This CDR3 contains 12 residues. Unmatched junction bases numbered 2, after V lost 6 bases and J lost 8 bases. Germline CDR1 is SGHTA and CDR2 is FQGTGA. CDR3 loop: CASSSSGDEQFF. The CDR3 bases are TGTGCCAGCAGTTCTAGCGGGGATGAGCAGTTCTTC.